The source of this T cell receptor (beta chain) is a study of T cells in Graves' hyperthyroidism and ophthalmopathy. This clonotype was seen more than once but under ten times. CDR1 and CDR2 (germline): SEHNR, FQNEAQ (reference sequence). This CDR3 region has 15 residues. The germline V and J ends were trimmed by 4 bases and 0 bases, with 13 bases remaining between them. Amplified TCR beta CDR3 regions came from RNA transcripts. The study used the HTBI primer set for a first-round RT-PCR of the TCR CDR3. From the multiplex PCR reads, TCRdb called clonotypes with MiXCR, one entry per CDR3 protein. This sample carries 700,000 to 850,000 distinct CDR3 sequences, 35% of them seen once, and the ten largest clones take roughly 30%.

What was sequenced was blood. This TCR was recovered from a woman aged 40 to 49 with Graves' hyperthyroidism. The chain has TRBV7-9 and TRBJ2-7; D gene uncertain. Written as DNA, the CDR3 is TGTGCCAGCAGCTCCGACGGACGGAGCTCCTACGAGCAGTACTTC. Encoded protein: CASSSDGRSSYEQYF.